The next 14 T cell receptor beta chains were all read from a single sample in a study of shared clonotypes between healthy human individuals. TCRdb's copy holds only in-frame clones and misses some; the assay was immunoSEQ multiplex PCR. Of hundreds of thousands of clones listed, roughly 72% are singletons. Material: PBMCs. The origin of the receptors is a middle-aged woman in good health. Some clones in this sample may be carry-over from other donors' samples.

This clone was observed a handful of times. The chain joins TRBV13 to TRBJ2-1; 14 bases agree with TRBD2. Germline V CDR1 and CDR2: PRHDT, FYEKMQ (reference sequence). CDR3 size: 17 residues. The trim removed 5 bases at V and 6 bases at J, leaving 9 bases unmatched. CDR3 in DNA: TGTGCCAGCAGCCAACTAACGGGACTAGCGGGAGTCAATGAGCAGTTCTTC. As protein: CASSQLTGLAGVNEQFF. Using reference TRBV13 and TRBJ2-1 for the parts outside the CDR3, the full variable domain is AAGVIQSPRHLIKEKRETATLKCYPIPRHDTVYWYQQGPGQDPQFLISFYEKMQSDKGSIPDRFSAQQFSDYHSELNMSSLELGDSALYFCASSQLTGLAGVNEQFFGPGTRLTVL.

The chain recombines TRBV4-3 with TRBJ2-7, with D hard to call. Trimming pared 1 base from V and 2 bases from J, leaving 9 bases between. CDR1 is LGHNA and CDR2 is YSLEER in the germline V gene. The CDR3 runs 14 residues. The CDR3 sequence: CASSQGTPTYEQYF. The CDR3 bases are TGCGCCAGCAGCCAAGGAACACCTACCTACGAGCAGTACTTC.

This clone was seen once. The rearrangement links TRBV11-3 to TRBJ2-5; 14 bases fit TRBD2. The CDR3 totals 17 residues. The V and J ends lost 5 bases and 5 bases, in that order; junction bases with no gene match: 10. Germline V gives CDR1 SGHNT, CDR2 YENEEA. The CDR3 spells CASSPGTSGRGGETQYF. In DNA form, the CDR3 reads TGTGCCAGCAGCCCAGGGACTAGCGGGAGAGGCGGGGAGACCCAGTACTTC.

The V call is TRBV9, the J call TRBJ1-1, with D maybe TRBD1 (6 bases). The CDR3 has 13 amino acids. Germline V gene sequence: CDR1 SGDLS, CDR2 YYNGEE. Between the trimmed V and J ends, which lost 0 bases and 6 bases, there was a span of 9 bases. The chain's CDR3 is CASSVVGGSEAFF. The CDR3 nucleotides read TGTGCCAGCAGCGTAGTGGGGGGCTCTGAAGCTTTCTTT.

In nucleotides, the CDR3 is TGCGCCAGCAGCTGGGCCCTAGGGGCCCCCGCCCACGAGCAGTACTTC. Protein: CASSWALGAPAHEQYF. V and J are TRBV5-1 and TRBJ2-7; possibly TRBD1 for D (5 bases). Germline assignment: CDR1 SGHRS and CDR2 YFSETQ. The CDR3 has 16 residues. V was pared by 3 bases and J by 5 bases, with 21 bases between.

V is TRBV15 and J is TRBJ2-7; tentative D call: TRBD2 (6 bases). V dropped 1 base and J dropped 5 bases, with 12 bases sitting between them. Germline lookup yields CDR1 LNHNV and CDR2 YYDKDF (reference sequence). The CDR3 spans 14 residues. The CDR3 here is CATSRAGGWDEQYF. The CDR3 DNA is TGTGCCACCAGCAGAGCCGGAGGGTGGGACGAGCAGTACTTC. Full variable domain (missing parts from reference TRBV15 and TRBJ2-7): DAMVIQNPRYQVTQFGKPVTLSCSQTLNHNVMYWYQQKSSQAPKLLFHYYDKDFNNEADTPDNFQSRRPNTSFCFLDIRSPGLGDTAMYLCATSRAGGWDEQYFGPGTRLTVT.

Regarding this clone: The junction shows a germline mismatch at one end, possibly a read error. The chain recombines TRBV30 with TRBJ1-1; 7 bases fit TRBD1. CDR3 length equals 15 residues. Looked up from germline, CDR1 is GTSNPN and CDR2 is SVGIG (reference sequence). CDR3 DNA sequence: TGTGCCCGGAGTGTACCCGGACAGGCTTTTCCTGAAGCTTTCTTT. Its protein is CARSVPGQAFPEAFF.

The chain joins TRBV28 to TRBJ2-7; TRBD2 agrees at 10 bases. V lost 7 bases to trimming and J lost 0 bases; unmatched junction nucleotides: 9. Germline loops: CDR1 MDHEN, CDR2 SYDVKM. The CDR3 is made up of 16 amino acids. CDR3 protein: CASKAGGPRYSYEQYF. CDR3 nucleotides: TGTGCCAGCAAAGCGGGAGGGCCCCGGTACTCCTACGAGCAGTACTTC.

The chain has TRBV11-2 and TRBJ1-5, with D possibly matching TRBD1 (5 bases). Germline V gene data show CDR1 as SGHAT and CDR2 as FQNNGV. V was clipped by 4 bases and J by 2 bases, with 6 bases between them. This CDR3 spans 13 amino acids. The CDR3 is CASSWGGNQPQHF. For the CDR3, the DNA is TGTGCCAGCAGCTGGGGGGGCAATCAGCCCCAGCATTTT.

V gene TRBV28 combines with J gene TRBJ2-3; perhaps TRBD2 as D (6 bases). CDR3 length: 12 amino acids. Germline V gene sequence: CDR1 MDHEN, CDR2 SYDVKM. The germline V and J ends were trimmed by 7 bases and 5 bases, with 10 bases remaining between them. The CDR3 loop is CASKSGLDTQYF. CDR3 in DNA: TGTGCCAGCAAGTCGGGACTAGATACGCAGTATTTT.

On this clone: Possible read error: a much larger clone is one base away. The chain combines TRBV9 with TRBJ2-2, with D perhaps TRBD2 (6 bases). V was pared by 2 bases and J by 4 bases, with 9 bases between. The CDR3 spans 14 residues. CDR1 is SGDLS, CDR2 YYNGEE, per germline. CDR3 amino acids: CASSVGLCTGELFF. CDR3 bases: TGTGCCAGCAGCGTGGGACTGTGCACCGGGGAGCTGTTTTTT.

This chain connects TRBV7-9 to TRBJ1-4; 7 bases are a match to TRBD1. V gave up 2 bases and J gave up 6 bases; unmatched junction bases: 9. Germline CDR1 is SEHNR and CDR2 is FQNEAQ (reference sequence). There are 16 residues in the CDR3. The CDR3 nucleotides are TGTGCCAGCAGCTTATCGACAGGGTTCAGGGATGAAAAACTGTTTTTT. It codes for CASSLSTGFRDEKLFF.

V gene TRBV9 combines with J gene TRBJ1-5; 7 bases fit TRBD1. The CDR3 runs 15 residues. V shed 7 bases and J 6 bases; nucleotides not matched to a gene: 13. Germline V gene lookup returns CDR1 SGDLS and CDR2 YYNGEE. CDR3 loop: CASCQDQGEGQPQHF. The CDR3 DNA follows: TGTGCCAGCTGCCAAGATCAGGGGGAGGGTCAGCCCCAGCATTTT.

The rearrangement links TRBV2 to TRBJ2-1, with TRBD1 identical over 8 bases. J gave up 11 bases and V 5 bases, and 11 bases lay outside the gene matches. Germline CDR1 is SNHLY and CDR2 is FYNNEI. This CDR3 region has 14 residues. The CDR3 sequence: CASSPPGGLIQQFF. CDR3 nucleotides: TGTGCCAGCAGTCCTCCAGGGGGCCTCATCCAGCAGTTCTTC.